The 32 T cell receptor beta chains listed next were all sequenced from one sample in a study of regulatory T cells in long-lasting Graves disease. Arm-PCR of CDR3 regions and iRepertoire HTBI primers were the basis on which TCR beta libraries were built. TCRdb used MiXCR to reprocess the multiplex PCR reads, holding one entry per CDR3 protein. The repertoire includes hundreds of thousands of distinct CDR3 sequences, roughly 16% of them detected once, and 25% sits in the top ten. Regarding time point: newly diagnosed GD, antithyroid drugs for less than 3 months. RNA from PBMCs was the source of the TCR library. Separately, the same data were catalogued under a study of T cells in Graves' hyperthyroidism and ophthalmopathy.

The source material was peripheral blood mononuclear cells (PBMCs), sampled at new diagnosis, from a patient treated with antithyroid drugs. The receptor source for this set is a middle-aged woman with Graves disease.

The chain links TRBV27 to TRBJ2-7; D is undetermined. V lost 6 bases, J lost 0 bases, and 12 bases lay in between. The CDR3 has 14 residues. Germline-derived CDR1 and CDR2 are MNHEY and SMNVEV (reference sequence). CDR3 residues: CASSIKGSSYEQYF. CDR3 DNA sequence: TGTGCCAGCAGCATTAAGGGAAGCTCCTACGAGCAGTACTTC.

The chain carries TRBV12-3 or TRBV12-4 and TRBJ1-1, with 7 positions matching TRBD1. V lost 1 base, J lost 4 bases, and 3 bases stayed unmatched. The CDR3 runs 14 residues. DNA of the CDR3: TGTGCCAGCAGTTTAGAGGGGGCGGCCACTGAAGCTTTCTTT. This sequence encodes CASSLEGAATEAFF.

DNA of the CDR3: TGCAGTGCGTTGAGAGCGGGGGGCTTCCAAGAGACCCAGTACTTC. Protein: CSALRAGGFQETQYF. The chain recombines TRBV20-1 with TRBJ2-5; 9 positions match TRBD2. The CDR3 contains 15 residues. Trimming removed 6 bases from V and 1 base from J; junction bases left unmatched: 9. Germline CDR1 DFQATT, CDR2 SNEGSKA (reference sequence).

This chain uses TRBV3-1 with TRBJ2-3, with 7 positions matching TRBD2. Germline loops: CDR1 LGHDT, CDR2 YNNKEL (reference sequence). V shed 7 bases, J shed 0 bases, and the junction held 13 bases outside the gene matches. The CDR3 contains 17 residues. CDR3: CASTSPKSGASTDTQYF. In DNA form, the CDR3 reads TGTGCCAGCACATCACCAAAAAGCGGGGCGAGCACAGATACGCAGTATTTT.

This clonotype was observed many times. This rearrangement joins TRBV2 to TRBJ1-1; the D gene is possibly TRBD1 (5 bases). The CDR3 spans 15 residues. Per the germline V gene, CDR1 is SNHLY and CDR2 is FYNNEI. Trimming removed 2 bases from V and 2 bases from J, with 12 bases in between. The CDR3: CASSEYGGVNTEAFF. CDR3 in DNA: TGTGCCAGCAGTGAATACGGAGGGGTTAACACTGAAGCTTTCTTT.

The chain links TRBV10-3 to TRBJ2-1; TRBD1 aligns across 9 bases. The CDR3 runs to 15 residues. V shed 4 bases, J shed 1 base, and the junction held 2 bases outside the gene matches. Looked up from germline, CDR1 is ENHRY and CDR2 is SYGVKD. Written as DNA, the CDR3 is TGTGCCATCAGTGTGGGGACAGGGTCCTACAATGAGCAGTTCTTC. It specifies CAISVGTGSYNEQFF.

The rearrangement uses TRBV2 and TRBJ2-3; D call uncertain. The germline CDR1 and CDR2 sequences are SNHLY and FYNNEI. The CDR3 sequence is 14 residues long. Between the trimmed V and J ends, which lost 5 bases and 0 bases, there was a span of 9 bases. The CDR3 DNA sequence: TGTGCCAGCAGTCGAGACGGAAGCACAGATACGCAGTATTTT. Its protein product is CASSRDGSTDTQYF.

The rearrangement links TRBV28 to TRBJ1-1; 10 positions match TRBD1. The V segment lost 7 bases and the J segment 3 bases; nucleotides outside the gene matches: 11. This CDR3 is built from 16 residues. From germline, CDR1 is MDHEN and CDR2 SYDVKM. The CDR3 region has the DNA TGTGCCAGCACAGGACAGGGGGGCAGGAGGGACACTGAAGCTTTCTTT. As protein: CASTGQGGRRDTEAFF.

The table lists this clonotype with many counts. The chain recombines TRBV12-3 or TRBV12-4 with TRBJ2-5, with 7 bases that match TRBD1. The V and J ends lost 6 bases and 8 bases, in that order; junction bases with no gene match: 15. CDR3 length: 15 amino acids. The CDR3, as DNA: TGTGCCAGCAGCCGCACGGGACAGTCTGAGGGAACCCAGTACTTC. This encodes CASSRTGQSEGTQYF.

This clonotype occurred many times. This chain joins TRBV12-3 or TRBV12-4 and TRBJ2-2, with a possible D match to TRBD2 (5 bases). V was clipped by 6 bases and J by 4 bases, with 9 bases between them. The CDR3 runs 13 residues. In DNA form, the CDR3 reads TGTGCCAGCAGCACTAGATCCACCGGGGAGCTGTTTTTT. This gives the protein CASSTRSTGELFF.

Many counts were recorded for this clonotype. J is TRBJ2-5 and V is TRBV28; TRBD1 matches at 7 bases. The CDR3 totals 15 residues. CDR1 MDHEN and CDR2 SYDVKM come from the germline V gene. With 5 bases clipped from V and 5 bases from J, the junction kept 11 bases outside the gene matches. The CDR3 is CASSGWTGPRETQYF. The CDR3 nucleotides are TGTGCCAGCAGTGGCTGGACAGGCCCCCGGGAGACCCAGTACTTC.

This clonotype was observed at least ten times. This chain uses TRBV2 with TRBJ1-5; TRBD1 is a possible D gene (5 bases). Deletions cut 4 bases from V and 2 bases from J, with 12 bases between. CDR1 is SNHLY and CDR2 is FYNNEI in the germline V gene. This CDR3 spans 15 amino acids. CDR3 DNA sequence: TGTGCCAGCAGTGGGGACCTTGGGGGCAATCAGCCCCAGCATTTT. Residues: CASSGDLGGNQPQHF.

This clonotype showed up many times. At one end, the junction sequence differs from germline, possibly due to a read error. The chain uses TRBV12-3 or TRBV12-4 and TRBJ1-1, with D perhaps matching TRBD1 (6 bases). This CDR3 comprises 13 residues. This CDR3 reads CASSRGASTEAFF. In DNA form, the CDR3 reads TGCGCCAGCAGCAGGGGCGCAAGCACTGAAGCTTTCTTT.

This clonotype was seen a few times. The chain uses TRBV6-2 or TRBV6-3 and TRBJ2-1; 8 positions match TRBD2. The CDR3 covers 15 residues. V dropped 5 bases and J dropped 3; count of bases not matched to a gene: 6. Looked up from germline, CDR1 is MNHEY and CDR2 is SVGEGT. The CDR3 bases are TGTGCCAGCAGTCTCACTAGCGGCTTCTACAATGAGCAGTTCTTC. Amino acid sequence: CASSLTSGFYNEQFF.

This chain uses TRBV3-1 with TRBJ2-3, with D unclear. V lost 3 bases and J 10 bases, leaving 8 bases between the germline ends. The CDR3 runs to 11 residues. Germline CDR1 LGHDT, CDR2 YNNKEL (reference sequence). CDR3 sequence: CASSQVKAQYF. In DNA form, the CDR3 reads TGTGCCAGCAGCCAGGTTAAGGCGCAGTATTTT.

This clonotype turned up a few times. The chain couples TRBV7-8 to TRBJ2-5; 8 bases align to TRBD1. Unmatched junction bases numbered 7, after V lost 3 bases and J lost 4 bases. In germline, CDR1 is SGHVS, CDR2 FQNEAQ. The CDR3 covers 15 residues. The CDR3 reads CASSFGQGSSETQYF. The CDR3 DNA sequence: TGTGCCAGCAGCTTCGGACAGGGTAGTTCAGAGACCCAGTACTTC. Filled out from reference TRBV7-8 and TRBJ2-5, the complete variable domain reads GAGVSQSPRYKVAKRGQDVALRCDPISGHVSLFWYQQALGQGPEFLTYFQNEAQLDKSGLPSDRFFAERPEGSVSTLKIQRTQQEDSAVYLCASSFGQGSSETQYFGPGTRLLVL.

This clonotype was recorded a few times. The rearrangement joins TRBV7-9 to TRBJ1-1; maybe TRBD1 (6 bases). The CDR3 runs to 15 residues. V was pared by 7 bases and J by 1 base, with 16 bases between. Germline CDR1 is SEHNR and CDR2 is FQNEAQ (reference sequence). The CDR3 here is CASTREGDANTEAFF. DNA of the CDR3: TGTGCCAGCACCCGAGAGGGGGACGCGAACACTGAAGCTTTCTTT.

In this sample, this clonotype turned up many times. The gene calls are TRBV11-2 and TRBJ2-7; D gene ambiguous. Per germline, CDR1 SGHAT and CDR2 FQNNGV. This CDR3 has 13 amino acids. V was shortened by 5 bases and J by 4 bases, with 12 bases between the two germline ends. This CDR3 reads CASSPREYYEQYF. The CDR3 DNA sequence: TGTGCCAGCAGCCCCCGTGAGTATTACGAGCAGTACTTC.

The table lists this clonotype with many counts. The chain combines TRBV10-3 with TRBJ2-5, with 7 bases matching TRBD1. Trimming took 0 bases from V and 4 from J; bases not matched to a gene: 8. The CDR3 sequence is 16 residues long. Germline-derived CDR1 and CDR2 are ENHRY and SYGVKD. The CDR3 bases are TGTGCCATCAGTGAGTCCCGGGACAGTCCGAGAGAGACCCAGTACTTC. The encoded protein is CAISESRDSPRETQYF.

In DNA form, the CDR3 reads TGTGCCAGCAAACTGACTAGAAGCACAGATACGCAGTATTTT. Its translation is CASKLTRSTDTQYF. The chain uses TRBV6-1 and TRBJ2-3; TRBD2 is a possible D gene (6 bases). The CDR3 is 14 amino acids. The ends were cut back, 7 bases at V and 0 bases at J, with 11 bases in the middle. The germline CDR1 and CDR2 sequences are MNHNS and SASEGT.

J is TRBJ1-2 and V is TRBV19, with unresolved D. The germline CDR1 and CDR2 sequences are LNHDA and SQIVND (reference sequence). This CDR3 has 11 amino acids. Trimming shortened V by 10 bases and J by 4 bases, and 10 bases separated the two germline ends. Here the CDR3 DNA reads TGTGCCACCCTGAGCAGCTATGGCTACACCTTC. This gives the protein CATLSSYGYTF.

This clonotype showed up many times. The gene calls are TRBV2 and TRBJ1-1; D is unresolved. CDR1 is SNHLY, CDR2 FYNNEI, per germline. Trimming removed 4 bases at V and 0 bases at J, with 6 bases between. CDR3 length: 13 residues. CDR3 bases: TGTGCCAGCAGTGTACAATTGAACACTGAAGCTTTCTTT. It yields the protein CASSVQLNTEAFF.

Many counts were recorded for this clonotype. This chain uses TRBV12-3 or TRBV12-4 with TRBJ2-6; possibly TRBD2 for D (5 bases). The V gene lost 6 bases and the J gene lost 0 bases, with 6 bases spanning the gap. The CDR3 covers 14 residues. CDR3 region: CASRAGSGANVLTF. For the CDR3, the DNA is TGTGCCAGCAGGGCGGGCTCTGGGGCCAACGTCCTGACTTTC.

In this sample, this clonotype turned up a few times. V is TRBV3-1 and J is TRBJ1-5, with 11 bases fitting TRBD1. V dropped 0 bases and J dropped 4; count of bases not matched to a gene: 5. Germline CDR1 is LGHDT and CDR2 is YNNKEL (reference sequence). The CDR3 runs to 17 residues. CDR3 nucleotide sequence: TGTGCCAGCAGCCAAGATGGGGGGACAGGGGGAAATCAGCCCCAGCATTTT. Translation gives CASSQDGGTGGNQPQHF.

This clonotype was counted ten times or more. In DNA, the CDR3 is TGTGCCAGCAGTGAAGATTTGGTCCCGAGGGGCTACACCTTC. Its translation: CASSEDLVPRGYTF. The rearrangement links TRBV2 to TRBJ1-2; D is unresolved. Between the trimmed V and J ends, which lost 1 base and 8 bases, there was a span of 14 bases. The CDR3 totals 14 residues. CDR1 is SNHLY, CDR2 FYNNEI, per germline.

Concerning this clonotype itself: A far larger clone differs by one base, so this is likely a read error. The chain carries TRBV5-8 and TRBJ2-7; 8 nucleotides align to TRBD2. Losses at the gene ends were 5 bases for V and 2 bases for J; bases not matched to a gene: 6. CDR3 size: 14 residues. Per germline, CDR1 SGHTS and CDR2 YDEGEE. CDR3 DNA: TGTGCCAGCAGACCCGGGGGGGGTACCTACGAGCAGTACTTC. Translated, it gives CASRPGGGTYEQYF.

There are many counts of this clonotype. The chain recombines TRBV12-3 or TRBV12-4 with TRBJ2-3; D might be TRBD2 (6 bases). Trimming cost V 7 bases and J 4 bases, with 18 bases left between them. The CDR3 contains 15 residues. For the CDR3, the DNA is TGTGCCAGCACCCGGGACTTTAGGAGGGCAGATACGCAGTATTTT. Amino acid sequence: CASTRDFRRADTQYF.

A note on this clonotype: Relative to the germline gene, one junction end is altered; a read error may explain this. The chain uses TRBV28 and TRBJ1-2, with D uncertain. CDR3 length equals 11 residues. In germline, CDR1 is MDHEN, CDR2 SYDVKM. This chain's CDR3 is CASSFEKGYAF. CDR3 in DNA: TGTGCCAGCAGTTTTGAGAAAGGCTACGCCTTC.

This clonotype was recorded at least ten times. The CDR3 bases are TGCGCCAGCAGCTTGCAGGCAGGCTTGAACACTGAAGCTTTCTTT. It translates to CASSLQAGLNTEAFF. The rearrangement links TRBV5-1 to TRBJ1-1; unclear D gene. The CDR3 has 15 residues. Trimming shortened V by 1 base and J by 0 bases, and 10 bases separated the two germline ends. Germline assignment: CDR1 SGHRS and CDR2 YFSETQ.

This clonotype occurred many times. J is TRBJ1-1 and V is TRBV6-1; unclear D gene. Germline V gene data show CDR1 as MNHNS and CDR2 as SASEGT. The V end lost 1 base, the J end lost 4 bases, and 7 bases lay between the germline ends. CDR3 size: 13 residues. This CDR3 is CASSEERFTEAFF. The DNA for the CDR3 is TGTGCCAGCAGTGAAGAGCGGTTCACTGAAGCTTTCTTT.

This clonotype has ten or more counts. This rearrangement joins TRBV6-5 to TRBJ2-3; D possibly matches TRBD1 or TRBD2 (6 bases each). The CDR3 length is 16 residues. V was clipped by 3 bases and J by 2 bases, with 15 bases between them. Germline V gives CDR1 MNHEY, CDR2 SVGAGI. The CDR3 sequence is CASSYGGPVSTDTQYF. The CDR3 DNA reads as TGTGCCAGCAGTTATGGGGGGCCGGTTTCCACAGATACGCAGTATTTT.

This clonotype occurred once. This chain connects TRBV5-1 to TRBJ1-3; D not certain. Germline values: CDR1 SGHRS, CDR2 YFSETQ. The ends were cut back, 10 bases at V and 3 bases at J, with 11 bases in the middle. This CDR3 has 12 amino acids. The CDR3 region is CARSTNGNTIYF. CDR3 nucleotide sequence: TGCGCCCGGTCCACCAATGGAAACACCATATATTTT.